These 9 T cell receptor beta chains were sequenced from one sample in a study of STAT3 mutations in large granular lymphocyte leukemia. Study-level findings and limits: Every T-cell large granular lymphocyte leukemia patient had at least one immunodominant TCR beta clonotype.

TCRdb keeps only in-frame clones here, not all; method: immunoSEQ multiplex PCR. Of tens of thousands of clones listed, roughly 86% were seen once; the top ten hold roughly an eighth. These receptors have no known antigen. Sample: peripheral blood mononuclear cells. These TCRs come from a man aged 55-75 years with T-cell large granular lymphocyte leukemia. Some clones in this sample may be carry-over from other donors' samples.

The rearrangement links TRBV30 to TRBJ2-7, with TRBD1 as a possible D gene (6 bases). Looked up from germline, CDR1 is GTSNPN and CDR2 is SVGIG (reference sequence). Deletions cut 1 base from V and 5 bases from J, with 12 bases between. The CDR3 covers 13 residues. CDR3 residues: CAWSGTGNDEQYF. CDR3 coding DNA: TGTGCCTGGAGTGGCACAGGGAATGACGAGCAGTACTTC.

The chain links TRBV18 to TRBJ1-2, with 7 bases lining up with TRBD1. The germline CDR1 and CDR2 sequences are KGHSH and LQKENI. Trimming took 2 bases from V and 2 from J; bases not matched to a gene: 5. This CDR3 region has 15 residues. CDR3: CASSPGTAGNYGYTF. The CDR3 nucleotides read TGTGCCAGCTCACCAGGGACAGCCGGGAACTATGGCTACACCTTC.

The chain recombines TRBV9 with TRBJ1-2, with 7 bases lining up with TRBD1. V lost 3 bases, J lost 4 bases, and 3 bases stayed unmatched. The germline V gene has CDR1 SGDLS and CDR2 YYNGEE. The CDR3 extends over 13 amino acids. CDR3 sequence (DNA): TGTGCCAGCAGCGCGGGGACAGTCTATGGCTACACCTTC. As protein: CASSAGTVYGYTF.

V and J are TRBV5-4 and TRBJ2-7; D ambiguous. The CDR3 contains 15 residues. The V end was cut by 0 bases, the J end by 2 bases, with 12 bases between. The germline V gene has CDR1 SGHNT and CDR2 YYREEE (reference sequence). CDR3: CASSLAPSNAYEQYF. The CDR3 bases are TGTGCCAGCAGCTTGGCCCCTAGTAACGCCTACGAGCAGTACTTC.

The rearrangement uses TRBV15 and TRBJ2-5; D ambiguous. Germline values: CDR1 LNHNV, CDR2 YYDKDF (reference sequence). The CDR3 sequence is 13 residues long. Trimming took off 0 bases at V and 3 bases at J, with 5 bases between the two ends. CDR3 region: CATSRDREETQYF. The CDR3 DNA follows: TGTGCCACCAGCAGAGATCGGGAAGAGACCCAGTACTTC.

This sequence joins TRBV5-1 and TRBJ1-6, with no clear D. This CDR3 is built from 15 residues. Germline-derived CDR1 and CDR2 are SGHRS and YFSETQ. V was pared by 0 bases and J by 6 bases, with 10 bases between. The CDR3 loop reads CASSLEGPGNSPLHF. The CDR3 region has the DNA TGCGCCAGCAGCTTGGAAGGGCCAGGTAATTCACCCCTCCACTTT.

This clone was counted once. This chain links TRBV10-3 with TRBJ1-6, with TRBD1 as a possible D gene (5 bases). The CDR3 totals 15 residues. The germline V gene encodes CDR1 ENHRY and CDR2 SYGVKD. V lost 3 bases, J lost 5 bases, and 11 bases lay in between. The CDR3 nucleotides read TGTGCCATCAGTGAAGGGACCCAAAATAATTCACCCCTCCACTTT. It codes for CAISEGTQNNSPLHF.

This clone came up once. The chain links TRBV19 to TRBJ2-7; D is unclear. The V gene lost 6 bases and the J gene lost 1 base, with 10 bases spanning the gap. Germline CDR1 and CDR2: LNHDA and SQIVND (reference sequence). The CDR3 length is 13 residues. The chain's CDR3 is CASRGTDSYEQYF. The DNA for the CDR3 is TGTGCCAGTAGGGGAACAGATTCCTACGAGCAGTACTTC.

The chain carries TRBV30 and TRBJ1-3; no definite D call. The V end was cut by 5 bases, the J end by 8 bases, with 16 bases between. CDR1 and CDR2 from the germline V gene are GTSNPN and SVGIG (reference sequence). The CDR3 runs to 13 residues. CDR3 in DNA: TGTGCCTGGGCCAACCCGGGTGGGTACACCATATATTTT. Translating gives CAWANPGGYTIYF.